This is a list of T cell receptor beta chains from one sample in a study of blood T cell repertoires in COVID-19. Here immunoSEQ multiplex PCR was the method, and the copy in TCRdb shows in-frame clones only, minus some. This sample yields hundreds of thousands of clones, of which 85% to 90% are seen a single time; under 1.1% belongs to the top ten. Sequencing input: peripheral blood. The receptors here all came from a woman between 40 and 50 years old with COVID-19, enrolled during active disease. Both conserved end residues are part of each CDR3. The order of the fields is D gene, J gene, V gene, clone size, CDR3 protein, CDR3 DNA. The D gene is left open where the match is weak. Some rows have no size entry. The others give once, few or many, or a class for an expanded clone.

. | TRBJ1-1 | TRBV3-1/TRBV3-2 | . | CASSQTQGGVEAFF | TGTGCCAGCAGCCAGACACAGGGAGGGGTTGAAGCTTTCTTT
TRBD2 | TRBJ2-1 | TRBV30 | . | CAWGTSGIHEQFF | TGTGCCTGGGGGACTAGCGGGATCCATGAGCAGTTCTTC
. | TRBJ2-5 | TRBV28 | . | CATQPGPQETQYF | TGTGCCACCCAGCCAGGGCCCCAAGAGACCCAGTACTTC
. | TRBJ1-1 | TRBV18 | . | CASSPLATEAFF | TGTGCCAGCTCACCACTTGCGACTGAAGCTTTCTTT
. | TRBJ2-7 | TRBV15 | . | CATSRFRSPYEQYF | TGTGCCACCAGCAGGTTTAGATCCCCCTACGAGCAGTACTTC
. | TRBJ2-1 | TRBV19 | . | CASSTNAYNEQFF | TGTGCCAGTAGTACTAACGCCTACAATGAGCAGTTCTTC
. | TRBJ1-5 | TRBV30 | . | CAWSASLGAKQPQHF | TGTGCCTGGAGTGCCTCGCTTGGGGCAAAACAGCCCCAGCATTTT
. | TRBJ2-5 | TRBV9 | . | CASSVGGASTQYF | TGTGCCAGCAGCGTCGGGGGAGCGTCGACCCAGTACTTC
. | TRBJ1-2 | TRBV7-2 | . | CASSLVSGPGGYTF | TGTGCCAGCAGCTTAGTATCCGGACCAGGGGGCTACACCTTC
. | TRBJ2-3 | TRBV7-2 | . | CASSFGLGTDTQYF | TGTGCCAGCAGCTTCGGACTGGGCACAGATACGCAGTATTTT
. | TRBJ1-1 | TRBV27 | . | CASRSSGYDEAFF | TGTGCCAGCAGATCTTCAGGGTACGATGAAGCTTTCTTT
TRBD1 | TRBJ1-6 | TRBV7-8 | . | CASSLARAGTGVTPLHF | TGTGCCAGCAGCTTAGCAAGAGCCGGGACAGGGGTAACACCCCTCCACTTT
. | TRBJ1-3 | TRBV2 | . | CASSGNLPGAGNTIYF | TGTGCCAGCAGTGGGAATCTGCCAGGCGCTGGAAACACCATATATTTT
TRBD1 | TRBJ2-2 | TRBV11-2 | . | CASSLRTGGSGELFF | TGTGCCAGCAGCTTACGGACAGGGGGGTCCGGGGAGCTGTTTTTT
. | TRBJ1-5 | TRBV7-2 | . | CASSLRFQGRGDQPQHF | TGTGCCAGCAGCTTAAGGTTCCAGGGACGGGGGGATCAGCCCCAGCATTTT
. | TRBJ1-2 | TRBV7-6 | . | CASSQQEDYGYTF | TGTGCCAGCAGTCAACAAGAGGACTATGGCTACACCTTC
TRBD2 | TRBJ2-3 | TRBV7-2 | once | CASSLQRLAGGSTDTQYF | TGTGCCAGCAGCTTACAGCGGCTAGCGGGGGGGAGCACAGATACGCAGTATTTT
TRBD1 | TRBJ1-6 | TRBV6-1 | . | CASSESGTGDSPLHF | TGTGCCAGCAGTGAATCGGGGACAGGGGATTCACCCCTCCACTTT
TRBD2 | TRBJ2-7 | TRBV29-1 | . | CSVGTSGYEQYF | TGCAGCGTTGGGACTAGCGGCTACGAGCAGTACTTC
TRBD1 | TRBJ1-5 | TRBV28 | . | CASSAGGSNQPQHF | TGTGCCAGCAGTGCAGGGGGCAGTAATCAGCCCCAGCATTTT
TRBD2 | TRBJ2-7 | TRBV6-2/TRBV6-3 | . | CASSYKTSGRPNEQYF | TGTGCCAGCAGTTACAAGACTAGCGGGAGACCCAACGAGCAGTACTTC
. | TRBJ1-1 | TRBV7-9 | . | CASSLTPSTEAFF | TGTGCCAGCAGCTTAACCCCTAGCACTGAAGCTTTCTTT
. | TRBJ1-5 | TRBV28 | few | CATLKQGPDQPQHF | TGTGCCACCCTCAAACAGGGTCCGGATCAGCCCCAGCATTTT
. | TRBJ2-7 | TRBV29-1 | . | CSVEDAASDYEQYF | TGCAGCGTTGAAGATGCGGCTAGCGATTACGAGCAGTACTTC
. | TRBJ2-6 | TRBV6-2/TRBV6-3 | . | CASSYSAGSGANVLTF | TGTGCCAGCAGTTACTCTGCGGGATCTGGGGCCAACGTCCTGACTTTC
TRBD1 | TRBJ2-5 | TRBV7-7 | . | CASSRQGLETQYF | TGTGCTAGCAGCCGACAGGGTCTAGAGACCCAGTACTTC
TRBD1 | TRBJ1-6 | TRBV27 | . | CASRGTARNSPLHF | TGTGCCAGCAGGGGGACAGCTAGGAATTCACCCCTCCACTTT
. | TRBJ2-7 | TRBV6-5 | . | CASSYSRGRYEQYF | TGTGCCAGCAGTTACTCGCGGGGAAGGTACGAGCAGTACTTC
. | TRBJ1-6 | TRBV7-9 | . | CASSPGQSYNSPLHF | TGTGCCAGCAGCCCAGGACAGAGCTATAATTCACCCCTCCACTTT
. | TRBJ1-5 | TRBV21-1 | . | CASSKIGRRRGSNQPQHF | TGTGCCAGCAGCAAAATCGGGCGGCGCCGAGGGAGCAATCAGCCCCAGCATTTT
TRBD1 | TRBJ1-2 | TRBV29-1 | . | CSVGEGGANGYTF | TGCAGCGTTGGCGAAGGGGGCGCAAATGGCTACACCTTC
. | TRBJ1-2 | TRBV15 | . | CATSRDHREPHGYTF | TGTGCCACCAGCAGAGACCACAGGGAACCCCATGGCTACACCTTC
. | TRBJ2-2 | TRBV7-2 | . | CASSLVLAKADTGELFF | TGTGCCAGCAGCTTAGTCCTGGCTAAAGCGGACACCGGGGAGCTGTTTTTT
TRBD1 | TRBJ1-5 | TRBV19 | . | CASSRDREGNQPQHF | TGTGCCAGTAGCAGGGACAGGGAGGGCAATCAGCCCCAGCATTTT
TRBD1 | TRBJ1-4 | TRBV30 | . | CAWSVAAGQGNEKLFF | TGTGCCTGGAGTGTAGCAGCGGGACAGGGTAATGAAAAACTGTTTTTT
TRBD2 | TRBJ2-3 | TRBV6-2/TRBV6-3 | . | CASSYWGTSGSGTDTQYF | TGTGCCAGCAGTTACTGGGGGACTAGCGGGAGCGGCACAGATACGCAGTATTTT
. | TRBJ2-5 | TRBV7-7 | once | CASSLDFLGGAANQETQYF | TGTGCTAGCAGCTTAGATTTTTTAGGAGGGGCAGCCAACCAAGAGACCCAGTACTTC
TRBD1 | TRBJ1-6 | TRBV25-1 | . | CASSDWGWGQGDSPLHF | TGTGCCAGCAGTGATTGGGGTTGGGGGCAGGGGGATTCACCCCTCCACTTT
TRBD2 | TRBJ2-7 | TRBV7-6 | . | CASAGRVSYEQYF | TGTGCCAGCGCAGGGAGGGTCTCCTACGAGCAGTACTTC
. | TRBJ2-7 | TRBV7-2 | . | CASSSWRGLPPSEQYF | TGTGCCAGCAGCTCTTGGCGGGGGCTCCCTCCGAGTGAGCAGTACTTC
TRBD2 | TRBJ2-1 | TRBV7-3 | . | CASSFARWTSGEYNEQFF | TGTGCCAGCAGCTTTGCGCGTTGGACTAGCGGAGAATACAATGAGCAGTTCTTC
. | TRBJ2-1 | TRBV7-2 | . | CASSLVPRLLEQFF | TGTGCCAGCAGCTTAGTCCCGCGCTTACTTGAGCAGTTCTTC
. | TRBJ2-3 | TRBV14 | once | CASSQNHLASTDTQYF | TGTGCCAGCAGCCAAAATCACCTAGCGAGCACAGATACGCAGTATTTT
. | TRBJ2-1 | TRBV7-2 | . | CASSLDWGAYNEQFF | TGTGCCAGCAGCTTAGACTGGGGGGCCTACAATGAGCAGTTCTTC
. | TRBJ1-2 | TRBV4-2 | . | CASSQVSLYGYTF | TGTGCCAGCAGCCAAGTCAGTCTCTATGGCTACACCTTC
. | TRBJ1-4 | TRBV27 | . | CASSPRLLRGEKLFF | TGTGCCAGCAGTCCCAGACTCTTACGGGGTGAAAAACTGTTTTTT
TRBD2 | TRBJ2-1 | TRBV28 | few | CASSRFSSGRAHEQFF | TGTGCCAGCAGTCGCTTTTCTAGCGGGAGGGCCCATGAGCAGTTCTTC
TRBD2 | TRBJ2-2 | TRBV24-1 | . | CATSDLTGGGRTGELFF | TGTGCCACCAGTGATTTGACCGGGGGGGGTCGCACCGGGGAGCTGTTTTTT
. | TRBJ2-1 | TRBV7-6 | . | CASSIGQFNEQFF | TGTGCCAGCAGCATAGGACAGTTCAATGAGCAGTTCTTC
. | TRBJ1-2 | TRBV28 | . | CASSPSDSYGYTF | TGTGCCAGCAGTCCATCGGACAGCTATGGCTACACCTTC
TRBD1 | TRBJ2-1 | TRBV29-1 | . | CSVAPGTASYNEQFF | TGCAGCGTTGCACCAGGGACAGCGAGCTACAATGAGCAGTTCTTC
. | TRBJ2-7 | TRBV5-1 | . | CASSQIDSPYEQYF | TGCGCCAGCAGCCAGATCGACAGCCCCTACGAGCAGTACTTC
TRBD1 | TRBJ1-5 | TRBV4-2 | few | CASSHSQGALGNQPQHF | TGTGCCAGCAGCCACTCTCAGGGGGCCCTAGGGAATCAGCCCCAGCATTTT
. | TRBJ2-7 | TRBV19 | few | CASSISGLSSYEQYF | TGTGCCAGTAGTATCTCGGGGTTGAGCTCCTACGAGCAGTACTTC
TRBD2 | TRBJ2-5 | TRBV5-4 | . | CASSSGTSDGETQYF | TGTGCCAGCTCGAGTGGGACTAGCGACGGGGAGACCCAGTACTTC
TRBD1 | TRBJ2-7 | TRBV7-2 | . | CASSLVGQGAYEQYF | TGTGCCAGCAGCTTAGTAGGACAGGGTGCGTACGAGCAGTACTTC
. | TRBJ2-5 | TRBV4-2 | . | CASSQDWRGRLGETQYF | TGTGCCAGCAGCCAAGATTGGCGGGGGCGTTTGGGGGAGACCCAGTACTTC
TRBD1 | TRBJ2-7 | TRBV6-5 | . | CASSFTAGTAYEQYF | TGTGCCAGCAGTTTTACCGCCGGGACAGCTTACGAGCAGTACTTC
. | TRBJ2-2 | TRBV5-1 | . | CASSPNTEVGELFF | TGCGCCAGCAGCCCCAACACGGAGGTCGGGGAGCTGTTTTTT